The 16 T cell receptor beta chains below come from one sample, sequenced in a study of blood T cell repertoires in COVID-19. Repertoires were generated with immunoSEQ multiplex PCR, while TCRdb's copy carries only in-frame clones and drops some. The repertoire holds 200,000 to 250,000 clones, with 85% to 95% as singletons. The specimen was PBMCs or T cells enriched from blood (not recorded which). These receptors originate from a young woman who had recovered from COVID-19.

The chain combines TRBV24-1 with TRBJ2-1; 9 positions match TRBD1. The CDR3 is made up of 16 amino acids. V shed 3 bases and J 2 bases; nucleotides not matched to a gene: 4. The germline gives CDR1 KGHDR, CDR2 SFDVKD. CDR3 sequence: CATSDPDRGPYNEQFF. The CDR3 DNA reads TGTGCCACCAGTGATCCGGACAGGGGTCCCTACAATGAGCAGTTCTTC.

The chain combines TRBV25-1 with TRBJ1-1, with a tentative D call TRBD1 (5 bases). Trimming removed 6 bases from V and 8 bases from J, with 13 bases in between. The CDR3 has 12 residues. CDR1 MGHDK and CDR2 SYGVNS come from the germline V gene. CDR3 bases: TGTGCCAGCAGAGATTGGTCAGGGGAAGCTTTCTTT. Translating gives CASRDWSGEAFF. Full variable domain (missing parts from reference TRBV25-1 and TRBJ1-1): EADIYQTPRYLVIGTGKKITLECSQTMGHDKMYWYQQDPGMELHLIHYSYGVNSTEKGDLSSESTVSRIRTEHFPLTLESARPSHTSQYLCASRDWSGEAFFGQGTRLTVV.

This sequence joins TRBV10-3 and TRBJ1-1; 7 bases match TRBD1. After removal of 3 bases from V and 4 bases from J, the junction contained 8 bases not matched to a gene. Germline V CDR1 and CDR2: ENHRY, SYGVKD. This CDR3 comprises 15 residues. The CDR3 spells CAISDPTGVATEAFF. For the CDR3, the DNA is TGTGCCATCAGTGACCCAACAGGGGTGGCCACTGAAGCTTTCTTT.

The CDR3 is CASSGPHSGYSNQPQHF. The CDR3 DNA reads TGTGCCAGCAGTGGTCCGCATTCCGGGTATAGCAATCAGCCCCAGCATTTT. The genes are TRBV6-1 and TRBJ1-5, with D unclear. Germline V lookup: CDR1 MNHNS, CDR2 SASEGT. This CDR3 region has 17 residues. V dropped 4 bases and J dropped 0 bases, with 16 bases sitting between them.

This clone was seen once. CDR3 sequence: CASSLSPREGYGYTF. DNA of the CDR3: TGTGCCAGCAGTTTATCTCCCAGGGAGGGCTATGGCTACACCTTC. This chain links TRBV27 with TRBJ1-2; a weak D match, TRBD1 (5 bases). CDR3 length equals 15 residues. Germline assignment: CDR1 MNHEY and CDR2 SMNVEV (reference sequence). Deletions cut 0 bases from V and 4 bases from J, with 12 bases between.

The chain employs TRBV21-1 and TRBJ2-1; the D call in the table, TRBD1, was not verified against the DNA. TRBV21-1 is deemed a pseudogene. The CDR3 loop spans 17 amino acids. CDR3 in DNA: TGTGCCAGCAGCGAAACTCCCGACACGAGCTCCTACAATGAGCAGTTCTTC. This encodes CASSETPDTSSYNEQFF.

This chain uses TRBV5-1 with TRBJ1-3; no definite D call. Germline CDR1 and CDR2: SGHRS and YFSETQ. This CDR3 has 13 amino acids. The germline V and J ends were trimmed by 2 bases and 3 bases, with 6 bases remaining between them. The CDR3 DNA reads TGCGCCAGCAGCTTTGGCCATGGAAACACCATATATTTT. Translation gives CASSFGHGNTIYF.

This chain connects TRBV4-1 to TRBJ2-1, with TRBD2 matching 9 bases. CDR1 is MGHRA and CDR2 is YSYEKL in the germline V gene. V was pared by 1 base and J by 7 bases, with 5 bases of the junction left unmatched. The CDR3 spans 15 residues. The CDR3 sequence is CASSQGGGASNEQFF. Here the CDR3 DNA reads TGCGCCAGCAGCCAAGGCGGGGGGGCATCTAATGAGCAGTTCTTC.

V and J are TRBV28 and TRBJ2-3; 8 nucleotides agree with TRBD2. The CDR3 is made up of 15 amino acids. V gave up 5 bases and J gave up 0 bases; unmatched junction bases: 4. CDR1 and CDR2 (germline): MDHEN, SYDVKM. CDR3 bases: TGTGCCAGCAGTCTTAGCGGGGATAGCACAGATACGCAGTATTTT. This codes for CASSLSGDSTDTQYF.

The chain links TRBV24-1 to TRBJ2-5, with 8 bases that match TRBD2. The V segment lost 5 bases and the J segment 1 base; nucleotides outside the gene matches: 8. Germline V gives CDR1 KGHDR, CDR2 SFDVKD. CDR3 length equals 16 residues. The CDR3 is CATSGPSTSGQETQYF. The DNA of the CDR3 is TGTGCCACCAGTGGCCCTTCTACTAGCGGCCAAGAGACCCAGTACTTC.

The V gene is TRBV5-5, the J gene TRBJ1-2; maybe TRBD1 (5 bases). The CDR3 covers 13 residues. Trimming took off 3 bases at V and 10 bases at J, with 16 bases between the two ends. Germline assignment: CDR1 SGHKS and CDR2 YYEKEE (reference sequence). The DNA of the CDR3 is TGTGCCAGCAGCTCTTGGGGTACGGGGGACTACACCTTC. This translates into CASSSWGTGDYTF.

A single count supports this clone. J is TRBJ2-1 and V is TRBV9; 7 nucleotides agree with TRBD2. Per germline, CDR1 SGDLS and CDR2 YYNGEE. The V segment lost 6 bases and the J segment 9 bases; nucleotides outside the gene matches: 12. This CDR3 has 14 residues. This CDR3 is CASTRDYRIGEQFF. DNA for the CDR3: TGTGCCAGCACCCGGGACTACAGGATTGGTGAGCAGTTCTTC.

The V call is TRBV27, the J call TRBJ2-1; 13 bases are shared with TRBD2. The length of the CDR3 is 14 residues. The J segment lost 7 bases and the V segment lost 3 bases, leaving 0 bases of the junction unmatched. Per the germline V gene, CDR1 is MNHEY and CDR2 is SMNVEV (reference sequence). CDR3 bases: TGTGCCAGCAGTTTGGGACTAGCGGGGAATGAGCAGTTCTTC. It translates to CASSLGLAGNEQFF.

This chain connects TRBV19 to TRBJ1-2; the D is unclear. This CDR3 spans 12 amino acids. The ends were cut back, 5 bases at V and 4 bases at J, with 8 bases in the middle. In germline, CDR1 is LNHDA, CDR2 SQIVND (reference sequence). CDR3 sequence reads: CASSSGFYGYTF. CDR3 bases: TGTGCCAGTAGTTCCGGGTTCTATGGCTACACCTTC.

This chain connects TRBV6-1 to TRBJ1-5; D call uncertain. The CDR3 extends over 16 amino acids. CDR1 MNHNS and CDR2 SASEGT come from the germline V gene. V was cut by 0 bases and J by 0 bases, with 9 bases left in between. CDR3 DNA sequence: TGTGCCAGCAGTGAAGCGCTGAGGTATAGCAATCAGCCCCAGCATTTT. As protein: CASSEALRYSNQPQHF.

This clone was observed once. J is TRBJ1-1 and V is TRBV18; tentative D call: TRBD1 (5 bases). The V end was cut by 1 base, the J end by 3 bases, with 15 bases between. Germline loops: CDR1 KGHSH, CDR2 LQKENI. This CDR3 spans 16 amino acids. CDR3 sequence (DNA): TGTGCCAGCTCACCACTTTTGGGGGGGGATCACACTGAAGCTTTCTTT. Its translation: CASSPLLGGDHTEAFF.